One and the same sample provided the 15 T cell receptor beta chains below, sequenced in a study of T-cell reconstitution after alpha-beta-depleted transplantation in children. Unique molecular identifiers were incorporated into the prepared TCRbeta library. Via MiXCR, TCRdb re-called the PCR reads, giving one row per CDR3 protein. The sample has about 600,000 distinct CDR3 sequences, under 15% seen once. The source was PBMCs, mostly from graft donor cells, collected 360 days after TCRalphabeta/CD19-depleted stem cell transplant. The receptors derive from a male patient younger than 18 who had a stem cell transplant for acute myeloid leukemia, so the T cells may come from the graft donor.

There are many counts of this clonotype. This chain uses TRBV7-8 with TRBJ2-4, with 7 nucleotides matching TRBD1. V gave up 5 bases and J gave up 4 bases; unmatched junction bases: 8. CDR3 length: 15 residues. Germline assignment: CDR1 SGHVS and CDR2 FQNEAQ. DNA of the CDR3: TGTGCCAGCAGCCTTAGAAGGACAGGAAAAAACATTCAGTACTTC. Translation: CASSLRRTGKNIQYF. The full variable domain, with the rest looked up from reference TRBV7-8 and TRBJ2-4, is GAGVSQSPRYKVAKRGQDVALRCDPISGHVSLFWYQQALGQGPEFLTYFQNEAQLDKSGLPSDRFFAERPEGSVSTLKIQRTQQEDSAVYLCASSLRRTGKNIQYFGAGTRLSVL.

This clonotype was recorded many times. The chain uses TRBV10-3 and TRBJ2-1; possibly TRBD2 for D (6 bases). V gave up 4 bases and J gave up 7 bases, with 8 bases separating them. Germline V gene sequence: CDR1 ENHRY, CDR2 SYGVKD. The CDR3 sequence is 12 residues long. As DNA, the CDR3 is TGTGCCATCAGTGGCCGGGGGAATGAGCAGTTCTTC. It is translated as CAISGRGNEQFF.

This clonotype was picked up a small number of times. The rearrangement uses TRBV7-2 and TRBJ2-7; the D gene is possibly TRBD1 (5 bases). The germline V gene encodes CDR1 SGHTA and CDR2 FQGNSA. This CDR3 has 15 amino acids. The V gene lost 4 bases and the J gene lost 2 bases, with 15 bases spanning the gap. CDR3 sequence: CASSWAPGSTYEQYF. DNA for the CDR3: TGTGCCAGCAGCTGGGCCCCAGGGTCAACCTACGAGCAGTACTTC.

This clonotype was found a few times. The chain has TRBV9 and TRBJ2-2, with D possibly matching TRBD1 (5 bases). The CDR3 extends over 16 amino acids. Trimming shortened V by 4 bases and J by 4 bases, and 17 bases separated the two germline ends. Germline CDR1 and CDR2: SGDLS and YYNGEE. CDR3 in DNA: TGTGCCAGCAGCCCCCTCCCAGGGTCTAGCACCGGGGAGCTGTTTTTT. Translating it yields CASSPLPGSSTGELFF.

The chain carries TRBV20-1 and TRBJ2-5; 9 nucleotides agree with TRBD2. Trimming took 0 bases from V and 3 from J; bases not matched to a gene: 8. CDR3 size: 16 residues. Germline CDR1 reads DFQATT; CDR2 reads SNEGSKA (reference sequence). The chain's CDR3 is CSARDWLAGPEETQYF. In DNA, the CDR3 is TGCAGTGCTAGAGATTGGCTAGCGGGGCCGGAAGAGACCCAGTACTTC.

V gene TRBV4-3 combines with J gene TRBJ1-5; D gene ambiguous. The CDR3 length is 14 residues. Per germline, CDR1 LGHNA and CDR2 YSLEER. Trimming left V 0 bases short and J 1 base short, with 4 bases between. CDR3 sequence reads: CASSQDYSNQPQHF. CDR3 nucleotides: TGCGCCAGCAGCCAAGATTACAGCAATCAGCCCCAGCATTTT.

The gene calls are TRBV4-3 and TRBJ2-5; 7 nucleotides line up with TRBD2. V trimming: 3 bases; J trimming: 1 base; junction bases outside the gene matches: 5. The CDR3 is 15 residues long. CDR1 is LGHNA and CDR2 is YSLEER in the germline V gene. The CDR3 loop reads CASSQTSRFQETQYF. The CDR3 DNA reads as TGCGCCAGCAGCCAGACTAGCAGATTCCAAGAGACCCAGTACTTC.

Only a few counts were recorded for this clonotype. This chain connects TRBV10-3 to TRBJ2-1, with 10 positions matching TRBD2. V lost 4 bases to trimming and J lost 6 bases; unmatched junction nucleotides: 9. The CDR3 length is 16 residues. Germline V gene data show CDR1 as ENHRY and CDR2 as SYGVKD. The DNA for the CDR3 is TGTGCCATCAGTGTAGAGGCGAGACTAGCGGGCAATGAGCAGTTCTTC. Translated: CAISVEARLAGNEQFF.

The rearrangement links TRBV6-5 to TRBJ2-5; the D gene could be TRBD1 or TRBD2 (5 bases each). The CDR3 extends over 13 amino acids. Germline V gene sequence: CDR1 MNHEY, CDR2 SVGAGI. V was pared by 4 bases and J by 5 bases, with 11 bases between. The chain's CDR3 is CASSFRGVETQYF. The CDR3 nucleotides are TGTGCCAGCAGTTTTCGGGGCGTGGAGACCCAGTACTTC.

This chain links TRBV2 with TRBJ2-3; D unresolved. Germline V lookup: CDR1 SNHLY, CDR2 FYNNEI. The V gene lost 6 bases and the J gene lost 6 bases, with 10 bases spanning the gap. The CDR3 is 12 amino acids. CDR3 DNA sequence: TGTGCCAGCAGGACCGGCCCGGATACGCAGTATTTT. It translates to CASRTGPDTQYF.

There are a few counts of this clonotype. The chain has TRBV4-3 and TRBJ2-1; 10 nucleotides agree with TRBD2. This CDR3 comprises 17 residues. Germline V CDR1 and CDR2: LGHNA, YSLEER. J lost 4 bases, V lost 2 bases, and 8 bases had no gene match. Written as DNA, the CDR3 is TGCGCCAGCAGCCAAACCTGGGGGACTAGCGAATACAATGAGCAGTTCTTC. Translation gives CASSQTWGTSEYNEQFF.

This clonotype has at least ten counts. The chain employs TRBV27 and TRBJ2-7; no reliable D call. V was pared by 4 bases and J by 6 bases, with 16 bases between. Germline values: CDR1 MNHEY, CDR2 SMNVEV (reference sequence). The CDR3 is 14 amino acids. The CDR3, as DNA: TGTGCCAGCAGTTCTAGGTTTTCCTCCGGCGAGCAGTACTTC. Protein product: CASSSRFSSGEQYF.

A few counts support this clonotype. The chain uses TRBV20-1 and TRBJ2-7; no clear D. The CDR3 contains 12 residues. V was trimmed by 1 base and J by 5 bases, leaving 9 bases between them. Germline V gives CDR1 DFQATT, CDR2 SNEGSKA (reference sequence). The CDR3 here is CSARAGPDEQYF. CDR3 DNA sequence: TGCAGTGCTAGAGCCGGCCCGGACGAGCAGTACTTC.

V gene TRBV29-1 combines with J gene TRBJ2-5; 9 nucleotides agree with TRBD1. J lost 5 bases, V lost 2 bases, and 6 bases had no gene match. There are 14 residues in the CDR3. In germline, CDR1 is SQVTM, CDR2 ANQGSEA. The CDR3 loop is CSVEPQGALETQYF. The CDR3 bases are TGCAGCGTTGAACCACAGGGGGCACTGGAGACCCAGTACTTC.

The table lists this clonotype with many counts. This chain uses TRBV20-1 with TRBJ2-1; 9 bases line up with TRBD2. Per the germline V gene, CDR1 is DFQATT and CDR2 is SNEGSKA (reference sequence). The CDR3 is 15 amino acids. V shed 0 bases, J shed 9 bases, and the junction held 9 bases outside the gene matches. The DNA of the CDR3 is TGCAGTGCTAGAGATGGGACTAGCCTGACGGGTGAGCAGTTCTTC. Translation: CSARDGTSLTGEQFF.